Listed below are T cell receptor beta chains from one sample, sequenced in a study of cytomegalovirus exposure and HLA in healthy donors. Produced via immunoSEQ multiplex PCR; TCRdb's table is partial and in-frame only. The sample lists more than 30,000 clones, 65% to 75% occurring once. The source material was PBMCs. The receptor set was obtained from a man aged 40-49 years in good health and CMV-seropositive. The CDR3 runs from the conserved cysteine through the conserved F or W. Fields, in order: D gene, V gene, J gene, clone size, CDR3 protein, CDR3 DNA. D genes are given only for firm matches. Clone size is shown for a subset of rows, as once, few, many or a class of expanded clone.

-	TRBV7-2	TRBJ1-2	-	CASSLDKGQGRGYTF	TGTGCCAGCAGCTTAGATAAGGGTCAGGGTAGGGGCTACACCTTC
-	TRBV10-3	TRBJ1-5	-	CAISESGGRGASGNQPQHF	TGTGCCATCAGTGAGTCGGGGGGAAGGGGCGCGTCGGGCAATCAGCCCCAGCATTTT
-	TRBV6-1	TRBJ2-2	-	CATVRQVSNTGELFF	TGTGCCACCGTGAGACAGGTCTCGAACACCGGGGAGCTGTTTTTT
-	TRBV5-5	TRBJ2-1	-	CASSLWLVTNEQFF	TGTGCCAGCAGCTTGTGGCTAGTTACGAATGAGCAGTTCTTC
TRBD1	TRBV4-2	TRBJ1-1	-	CASSQEGDSRKAFF	TGTGCCAGCAGCCAAGAGGGGGACAGTCGGAAAGCTTTCTTT
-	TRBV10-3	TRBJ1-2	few	CAINRGLNYLDGYTF	TGTGCCATCAACCGAGGACTGAACTACCTGGATGGCTACACCTTC
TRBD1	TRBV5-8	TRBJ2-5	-	CASSLGQGAQVKETQYF	TGTGCCAGCAGCCTAGGACAGGGGGCGCAGGTAAAAGAGACCCAGTACTTC
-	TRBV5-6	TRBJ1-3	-	CASSLGHTSSGNTIYF	TGTGCCAGCAGCTTGGGACATACCAGCTCTGGAAACACCATATATTTT
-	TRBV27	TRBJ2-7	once	CASSLSNRLGSNEQYF	TGTGCCAGCAGTTTATCGAACAGGTTGGGGTCGAACGAGCAGTACTTC
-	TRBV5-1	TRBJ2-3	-	CASSLESSTDTQYF	TGCGCCAGCAGCTTGGAATCTAGCACAGATACGCAGTATTTT
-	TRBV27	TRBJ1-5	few	CASSLGGAYSNQPQHF	TGTGCCAGCAGTTTAGGAGGCGCGTATAGCAATCAGCCCCAGCATTTT
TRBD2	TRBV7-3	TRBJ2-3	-	CASSSGLAGSTDTQYF	TGTGCCAGCAGCTCCGGACTAGCGGGGTCCACAGATACGCAGTATTTT
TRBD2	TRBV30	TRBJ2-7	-	CAWMASSGTRGVYEQYF	TGTGCCTGGATGGCCTCTAGCGGGACGCGTGGTGTCTACGAGCAGTACTTC
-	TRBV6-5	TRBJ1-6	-	CASSYNTDRSNSPLHF	TGTGCCAGCAGTTACAACACTGACAGGAGTAATTCACCCCTCCACTTT
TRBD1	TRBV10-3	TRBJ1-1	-	CAVSTYRGPDTEAFF	TGTGCCGTCAGCACCTACAGGGGGCCTGACACTGAAGCTTTCTTT
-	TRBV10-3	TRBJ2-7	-	CAIRGQGSLIYEQYF	TGTGCCATCAGAGGACAAGGATCCCTAATCTACGAGCAGTACTTC
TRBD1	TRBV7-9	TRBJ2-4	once	CASSLLPGQGAKNIQYF	TGTGCCAGCAGCTTATTACCGGGACAGGGGGCCAAAAACATTCAGTACTTC
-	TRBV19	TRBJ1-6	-	CASRRGATKDNSPLHF	TGTGCCAGTAGAAGAGGAGCGACCAAGGATAATTCACCCCTCCACTTT
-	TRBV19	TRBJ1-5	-	CASSKPGPGNQPQHF	TGTGCCAGTAGTAAGCCAGGGCCAGGGAATCAGCCCCAGCATTTT
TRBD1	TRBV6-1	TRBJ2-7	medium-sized	CASRGQGALYEQYF	TGTGCCAGCAGGGGACAGGGGGCGTTATACGAGCAGTACTTC
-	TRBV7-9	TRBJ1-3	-	CASSLGGGSGNTIYF	TGTGCCAGCAGCTTAGGGGGGGGCTCTGGAAACACCATATATTTT
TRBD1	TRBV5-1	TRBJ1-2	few	CASSLETGNANGYTF	TGCGCCAGCAGCTTGGAGACAGGGAATGCGAATGGCTACACCTTC
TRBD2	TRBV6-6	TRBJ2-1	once	CASMGLAGSSYNEQFF	TGTGCCAGCATGGGGCTAGCGGGTAGCTCCTACAATGAGCAGTTCTTC
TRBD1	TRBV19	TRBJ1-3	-	CASSGQGVEGNTIYF	TGTGCCAGTAGCGGACAGGGGGTGGAAGGAAACACCATATATTTT
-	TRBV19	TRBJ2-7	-	CASSSQAGHAYEQYF	TGTGCCAGTAGTTCACAAGCGGGTCACGCCTACGAGCAGTACTTC
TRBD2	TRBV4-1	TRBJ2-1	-	CASSQNERGVDEQFF	TGCGCCAGCAGCCAAAACGAGCGGGGGGTGGATGAGCAGTTCTTC
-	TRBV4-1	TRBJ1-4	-	CASSQPRAEGKLFF	TGCGCCAGCAGCCAACCCCGGGCCGAGGGAAAACTGTTTTTT
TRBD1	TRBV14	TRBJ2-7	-	CASSPRQGHEQYF	TGTGCCAGCAGCCCGCGACAGGGCCACGAGCAGTACTTC
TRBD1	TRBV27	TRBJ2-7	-	CASAPGGYEQYF	TGTGCCAGCGCCCCAGGGGGCTACGAGCAGTACTTC
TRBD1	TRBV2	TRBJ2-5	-	CASKGTGGRETQYF	TGTGCCAGCAAGGGGACAGGGGGACGGGAGACCCAGTACTTC
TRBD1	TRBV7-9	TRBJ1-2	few	CASSLAQGALYGYTF	TGTGCCAGCAGCTTAGCCCAGGGGGCGCTTTATGGCTACACCTTC
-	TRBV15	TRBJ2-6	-	CATSRDRETGANVLTF	TGTGCCACCAGCAGAGATAGAGAGACTGGGGCCAACGTCCTGACTTTC
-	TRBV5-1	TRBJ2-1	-	CASSLAAGSSYNEQFF	TGCGCCAGCAGCTTGGCGGCGGGGAGCTCCTACAATGAGCAGTTCTTC
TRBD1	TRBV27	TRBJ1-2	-	CASSLSGTGKYGYTF	TGTGCCAGCAGTTTATCCGGGACAGGGAAATATGGCTACACCTTC
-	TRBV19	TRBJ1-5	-	CASSIVEGQPQHF	TGTGCCAGTAGTATAGTAGAGGGCCAGCCCCAGCATTTT
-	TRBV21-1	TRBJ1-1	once	CASSRPDKNTEAFF	TGTGCCAGCAGCAGACCCGACAAGAACACTGAAGCTTTCTTT
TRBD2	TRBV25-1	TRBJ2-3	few	CASSELSSGITDTQYF	TGTGCCAGCAGTGAATTGTCTAGCGGGATTACAGATACGCAGTATTTT
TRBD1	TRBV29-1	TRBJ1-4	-	CSVEVDRGNEKLFF	TGCAGCGTTGAAGTTGACAGGGGAAACGAAAAACTGTTTTTT
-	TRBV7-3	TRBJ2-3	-	CASSDGATADTQYF	TGTGCCAGCTCAGATGGGGCGACGGCAGATACGCAGTATTTT
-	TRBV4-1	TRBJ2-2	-	CASSQALFPNTGELFF	TGCGCCAGCAGCCAAGCCTTATTCCCGAACACCGGGGAGCTGTTTTTT
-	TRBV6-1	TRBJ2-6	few	CASRGGSSGANVLTF	TGTGCCAGCAGGGGGGGTTCCTCTGGGGCCAACGTCCTGACTTTC
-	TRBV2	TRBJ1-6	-	CASSENRASPLHF	TGTGCCAGCAGTGAAAACAGGGCTTCACCCCTCCACTTT
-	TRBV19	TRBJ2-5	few	CASNRQYQETQYF	TGTGCCAGTAATCGTCAGTACCAAGAGACCCAGTACTTC
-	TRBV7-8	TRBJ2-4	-	CASSPPLGGADIQYF	TGTGCCAGCAGCCCCCCACTGGGGGGGGCGGACATTCAGTACTTC
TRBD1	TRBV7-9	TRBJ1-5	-	CASSRDRGWNQPQHF	TGTGCCAGCAGCCGGGACAGGGGGTGGAATCAGCCCCAGCATTTT
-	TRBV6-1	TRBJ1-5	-	CASSEVFAGRGLIQPQHF	TGTGCCAGCAGTGAAGTTTTCGCAGGTCGGGGGTTGATCCAGCCCCAGCATTTT
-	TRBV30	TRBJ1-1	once	CAWSVQGLRNTEAFF	TGTGCCTGGAGTGTACAGGGCCTGCGGAACACTGAAGCTTTCTTT
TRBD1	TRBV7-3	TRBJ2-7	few	CASSLGQGLEQYF	TGTGCCAGCAGCCTAGGACAGGGGCTCGAGCAGTACTTC
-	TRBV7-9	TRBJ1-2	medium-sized	CASSLGGSYTF	TGTGCCAGCAGCTTGGGGGGAAGCTACACCTTC
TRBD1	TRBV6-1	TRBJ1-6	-	CASSERNTGQGNSPLHF	TGTGCCAGCAGTGAGAGAAATACGGGACAGGGTAATTCACCCCTCCACTTT
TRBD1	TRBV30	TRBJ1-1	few	CAGDRAATEAFF	TGTGCCGGGGACAGGGCGGCCACTGAAGCTTTCTTT
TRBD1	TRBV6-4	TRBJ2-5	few	CASSPRTGSHQETQYF	TGTGCCAGCAGTCCCCGGACAGGGAGCCACCAAGAGACCCAGTACTTC
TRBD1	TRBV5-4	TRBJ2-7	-	CASSRGGQGSGEQYF	TGTGCCAGCAGCCGGGGAGGACAGGGATCGGGCGAGCAGTACTTC
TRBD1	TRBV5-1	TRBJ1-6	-	CASSRGQGNSPLHF	TGCGCCAGCAGTCGAGGACAGGGGAATTCACCCCTCCACTTT
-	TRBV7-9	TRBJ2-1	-	CASPTANNEQFF	TGTGCCAGTCCTACAGCCAACAATGAGCAGTTCTTC